One TCR beta chain is described in this entry. Random hexamers were used to reverse transcribe the RNA input (0.5 to 1 ug). One entry per CDR3 protein results from TCRdb running MiXCR on the immunoSEQ multiplex PCR reads. The sample carries about 130,000 distinct CDR3 sequences, approximately 95% recorded once. These data are taken from a study of CD8 T cells in Susac syndrome. Germline CDR1 reads DFQATT; CDR2 reads SNEGSKA (reference sequence). The CDR3 length is 15 residues. Trimming removed 3 bases from V and 4 bases from J; junction bases left unmatched: 5. The multiple sclerosis control cohort comprised treatment-naive individuals presenting with stable or active relapsing-remitting disease.

The rearrangement links TRBV20-1 to TRBJ2-1; TRBD2 matches at 11 bases. The TCR comes from a human donor with multiple sclerosis. Material: CD8+ T cells from PBMCs. The CDR3 sequence: CSASASGRPYNEQFF. The CDR3 DNA sequence: TGCAGTGCTAGTGCTAGCGGGAGGCCTTACAATGAGCAGTTCTTC.